The clone carrying this TCR beta chain showed up just a few times. As yet, its antigen is unknown. It was template switching that added a universal primer site, and there were unique molecular identifiers on the cDNA. TCRdb itself ran the 5' RACE reads through MiXCR, one entry per CDR3 protein. The data hold around 1.7 million distinct CDR3 sequences, with under 35% observed a single time. This specimen comes from a study of identical twins. Overall study results and limits: Invariant cells of the MAIT and iNKT types might have partly distorted the zero-insertion analyses. There were fewer insertions in abundant cord blood beta clonotypes, but memory repertoires showed no such pattern.

V shed 9 bases and J shed 3 bases, with 6 bases lying between them. Germline V lookup: CDR1 SNHLY, CDR2 FYNNEI. This CDR3 spans 11 amino acids. Sequences were obtained from cord blood. The chain couples TRBV2 to TRBJ2-1, with D unclear. The receptor comes from a newborn girl in good health. Here the CDR3 reads CASTIYNEQFF. CDR3 coding DNA: TGTGCCAGTACCATCTACAATGAGCAGTTCTTC.